The 14 T cell receptor beta chains reported below all come from one sample, sequenced in a study of blood T cell repertoires in COVID-19. Libraries were prepared by immunoSEQ multiplex PCR; TCRdb keeps only in-frame clonotypes and omits some of them. The sample holds around 290,000 clones, around 90% seen once. The sample taken for sequencing was PBMCs or T cells enriched from blood (not recorded which). These receptor sequences come from a woman in her 30s who had recovered from COVID-19.

The gene calls are TRBV5-1 and TRBJ2-3, with D maybe TRBD2 (7 bases). Trimming took 2 bases from V and 6 from J, leaving 22 bases between them. Per the germline V gene, CDR1 is SGHRS and CDR2 is YFSETQ. CDR3 size: 17 residues. The CDR3 here is CASSFPGGARIADTQYF. The CDR3 DNA reads TGCGCCAGCAGCTTCCCTGGGGGGGCGAGGATAGCGGATACGCAGTATTTT.

The rearrangement joins TRBV9 to TRBJ2-3, with D possibly matching TRBD2 (6 bases). Trimming left V 0 bases short and J 2 bases short, with 10 bases between. CDR3 size: 15 residues. Germline V CDR1 and CDR2: SGDLS, YYNGEE. CDR3 protein: CASSVGGVTTDTQYF. CDR3 bases: TGTGCCAGCAGCGTAGGCGGGGTGACCACAGATACGCAGTATTTT.

A note on this clone: This specimen includes other DNA sequences encoding the same CDR3. The chain is built from TRBV9 and TRBJ1-5; maybe TRBD1 (5 bases). Per germline, CDR1 SGDLS and CDR2 YYNGEE. The CDR3 is made up of 14 amino acids. V dropped 0 bases and J dropped 2 bases, with 6 bases sitting between them. The CDR3 region has the DNA TGTGCCAGCAGCGTAGGGGGGGGCAATCAGCCCCAGCATTTT. It specifies CASSVGGGNQPQHF.

The chain joins TRBV9 to TRBJ1-2; D gene uncertain. V lost 0 bases and J 0 bases, leaving 9 bases between the germline ends. The germline gives CDR1 SGDLS, CDR2 YYNGEE. The CDR3 consists of 15 residues. The CDR3 reads CASSVVSAPNYGYTF. The CDR3 nucleotides read TGTGCCAGCAGCGTAGTGTCAGCGCCTAACTATGGCTACACCTTC.

The chain has TRBV19 and TRBJ2-7; D may be TRBD2 (5 bases). This CDR3 has 14 amino acids. The V and J ends lost 4 bases and 2 bases respectively, with 12 bases between them. Germline V lookup: CDR1 LNHDA, CDR2 SQIVND (reference sequence). The DNA of the CDR3 is TGTGCCAGTAGTAGCACGGGGAGTACCTACGAGCAGTACTTC. This translates into CASSSTGSTYEQYF.

V gene TRBV28 combines with J gene TRBJ2-7; 7 positions match TRBD1. The trim removed 3 bases at V and 6 bases at J, leaving 8 bases unmatched. The germline V gene encodes CDR1 MDHEN and CDR2 SYDVKM. The CDR3 has 14 residues. The CDR3 protein is CASSLTGYRTEQYF. CDR3 nucleotides: TGTGCCAGCAGTTTGACAGGGTATAGGACCGAGCAGTACTTC.

V gene TRBV28 combines with J gene TRBJ2-7; D may be TRBD2 (6 bases). The germline V gene has CDR1 MDHEN and CDR2 SYDVKM. The V gene lost 6 bases and the J gene lost 4 bases, with 13 bases spanning the gap. This CDR3 has 13 amino acids. CDR3: CASSGLLPYEQYF. In DNA form, the CDR3 reads TGTGCCAGCAGCGGACTACTACCTTACGAGCAGTACTTC.

This rearrangement joins TRBV7-2 to TRBJ1-1; tentative D call: TRBD1 (5 bases). The germline gives CDR1 SGHTA, CDR2 FQGNSA. CDR3 size: 15 residues. Trimming pared 2 bases from V and 4 bases from J, leaving 14 bases between. CDR3 in DNA: TGTGCCAGCAGCTTACTGGGGCAGAGACCCACTGAAGCTTTCTTT. It specifies CASSLLGQRPTEAFF.

The chain uses TRBV7-2 and TRBJ1-2, with D unresolved. The CDR3 extends over 13 amino acids. V lost 5 bases to trimming and J lost 4 bases, with 11 bases between them. Germline loops: CDR1 SGHTA, CDR2 FQGNSA. The CDR3 region is CASSPLTSYGYTF. CDR3 sequence (DNA): TGTGCCAGCAGCCCCCTGACTAGCTATGGCTACACCTTC.

This chain joins TRBV27 and TRBJ1-4, with 7 bases lining up with TRBD1. Trimming took 5 bases from V and 6 from J; bases not matched to a gene: 6. CDR1 is MNHEY and CDR2 is SMNVEV in the germline V gene (reference sequence). The CDR3 extends over 14 amino acids. This CDR3 is CASSRLRGDEKLFF. For the CDR3, the DNA is TGTGCCAGCAGTCGGCTCAGGGGGGATGAAAAACTGTTTTTT.

The gene calls are TRBV5-1 and TRBJ2-1; 8 bases align to TRBD2. The CDR3 has 16 residues. V lost 6 bases, J lost 0 bases, and 8 bases stayed unmatched. In germline, CDR1 is SGHRS, CDR2 YFSETQ. The CDR3 spells CASTSSGGFSYNEQFF. The CDR3 DNA follows: TGCGCCAGCACGTCAAGCGGGGGATTCTCCTACAATGAGCAGTTCTTC.

V and J are TRBV9 and TRBJ2-3, with TRBD2 identical over 8 bases. The CDR3 runs 15 residues. V gave up 3 bases and J gave up 6 bases; unmatched junction bases: 9. The V gene's germline CDR1 is SGDLS and CDR2 YYNGEE. The CDR3 protein is CASSDPGGPSDTQYF. DNA for the CDR3: TGTGCCAGCAGCGACCCGGGGGGGCCTTCCGATACGCAGTATTTT.

CDR3 in DNA: TGTGCCAGCTCACCCCGGCAGACTAGCACAGATACGCAGTATTTT. It specifies CASSPRQTSTDTQYF. V usage is TRBV18 and J usage is TRBJ2-3, with unresolved D. The CDR3 is 15 residues long. With 3 bases removed from V and 0 bases from J, the gap between germline ends came to 10 bases. CDR1 KGHSH and CDR2 LQKENI come from the germline V gene.

The V gene is TRBV5-1, the J gene TRBJ1-1; possibly TRBD1 for D (5 bases). CDR1 SGHRS and CDR2 YFSETQ come from the germline V gene. CDR3 size: 13 residues. The ends were cut back, 2 bases at V and 4 bases at J, with 9 bases in the middle. The CDR3 protein is CASSFGTGTEAFF. The CDR3 bases are TGCGCCAGCAGCTTTGGGACTGGCACTGAAGCTTTCTTT.